This T cell receptor beta chain was retrieved from a study of shared clonotypes between healthy human individuals. General study findings and limits: The sharing of approximately 5.1% of naive CD4 clonotypes was seen across a handful of donors. Rarefaction exposed incomplete sorted-subset sequencing despite large depth.

The protocol was immunoSEQ multiplex PCR, while the TCRdb copy is restricted to in-frame clones and leaves out a portion. The sample holds about 2 million clones; 85% to 95% are singletons and the top ten take more than 0.1%. V gave up 1 base and J gave up 5 bases; unmatched junction bases: 6. Germline CDR1 reads SGHTA; CDR2 reads FQGNSA. The CDR3 is made up of 16 amino acids. For this clone: Antigen: not known.

The TCR was taken from a man in his late teens or twenties in good health. Sequencing used naive CD4+ T cells sorted from blood. Subset specified: CD45RA+ positively selected. The genes are TRBV7-2 and TRBJ2-1; 9 bases agree with TRBD2. In DNA, the CDR3 is TGTGCCAGCAGCTTAGTCGGTAGCGGGGGAAACAATGAGCAGTTCTTC. Residues: CASSLVGSGGNNEQFF.